Sequencing of this TCR beta chain was carried out in a study of blood T cell repertoires in COVID-19. The wider study: Spain, Italy and the United States supplied samples that represented acute and convalescent COVID-19. PBMCs, B-cell-depleted T cells, or T cells were the source of the cDNA or gDNA that made up the material.

Sequencing used immunoSEQ multiplex PCR; TCRdb keeps in-frame clones, though not all of them. Of about 140,000 clones in the sample, approximately 86% are singletons; the top ten hold 8.2%. V gave up 4 bases and J gave up 3 bases, with 19 bases separating them. Germline V CDR1 and CDR2: MDHEN, SYDVKM. The CDR3 has 16 residues. The chain has TRBV28 and TRBJ2-7; TRBD1 is a possible D gene (6 bases). The specimen sequenced was peripheral blood. The source is a woman aged 55-75 years with acute or convalescent COVID-19. As DNA, the CDR3 is TGTGCCAGCAGTTCGGGACAAATGGGGGAAAACTACGAGCAGTACTTC. Translated, it gives CASSSGQMGENYEQYF.